The 27 T cell receptor beta chains reported below all come from one sample, sequenced in a study of blood T cell repertoires in COVID-19. Data came from immunoSEQ multiplex PCR; TCRdb stores just in-frame clones and leaves some out. The sample includes around 250,000 clones, 88% seen only once; the top ten take approximately 0.7%. Sequencing used peripheral blood. These receptor sequences come from a human donor in a cohort sampled during active COVID-19.

V usage is TRBV11-2 and J usage is TRBJ2-5; TRBD1 matches 7 bases. V trimming: 4 bases; J trimming: 3 bases; junction bases outside the gene matches: 8. Germline V gene sequence: CDR1 SGHAT, CDR2 FQNNGV. This CDR3 contains 15 residues. This CDR3 is CASSSSSTGKETQYF. In DNA, the CDR3 is TGTGCCAGCAGCTCCTCCTCGACAGGGAAAGAGACCCAGTACTTC.

The rearrangement joins TRBV10-3 to TRBJ2-1, with D tentatively TRBD1 (6 bases). Per germline, CDR1 ENHRY and CDR2 SYGVKD. With 6 bases removed from V and 10 bases from J, the gap between germline ends came to 16 bases. This CDR3 contains 13 residues. This CDR3 reads CAIREGPGEEQFF. The CDR3 DNA is TGTGCCATCAGAGAGGGGCCAGGGGAGGAGCAGTTCTTC.

The chain couples TRBV12-3 or TRBV12-4 to TRBJ2-7, with 9 bases identical to TRBD1. The CDR3 length is 12 residues. V lost 6 bases, J lost 6 bases, and 3 bases stayed unmatched. CDR3 region: CASSRTGAEQYF. Written as DNA, the CDR3 is TGTGCCAGCAGCAGGACAGGGGCCGAGCAGTACTTC.

The J gene is TRBJ1-1, the V gene TRBV6-2 or TRBV6-3; TRBD1 matches 10 bases. Per the germline V gene, CDR1 is MNHEY and CDR2 is SVGEGT. The CDR3 spans 11 residues. Unmatched junction bases numbered 2, after V lost 2 bases and J lost 14 bases. The CDR3 reads CASSYGTGVFF. For the CDR3, the DNA is TGTGCCAGCAGTTACGGGACAGGGGTGTTCTTT.

This clone was seen a handful of times. The rearrangement joins TRBV9 to TRBJ2-7; 9 bases agree with TRBD1. Unmatched junction bases numbered 5, after V lost 4 bases and J lost 0 bases. There are 15 residues in the CDR3. CDR1 is SGDLS, CDR2 YYNGEE, per germline. The DNA of the CDR3 is TGTGCCAGCAGCTTGGGACAGGGCCCCTCCTACGAGCAGTACTTC. Translating gives CASSLGQGPSYEQYF.

The chain employs TRBV28 and TRBJ2-3; TRBD1 agrees at 7 bases. With V trimmed by 6 bases and J by 2 bases, 11 bases remained unmatched. This CDR3 is built from 16 residues. CDR1 and CDR2 (germline): MDHEN, SYDVKM. The CDR3 loop reads CASSLDREFLTDTQYF. CDR3 DNA: TGTGCCAGCAGCCTAGACAGGGAGTTTCTCACAGATACGCAGTATTTT.

The CDR3 region has the DNA TGTGCCAGCAGCCCCGACGGCGGGGCCTACGAGCAGTACTTC. Translated: CASSPDGGAYEQYF. This rearrangement joins TRBV7-2 to TRBJ2-7; weak D call: TRBD2 (6 bases). This CDR3 is built from 14 residues. Trimming removed 5 bases at V and 2 bases at J, with 13 bases between. Germline values: CDR1 SGHTA, CDR2 FQGNSA. The variable domain in full, completed from reference TRBV7-2 and TRBJ2-7, reads GAGVSQSPSNKVTEKGKDVELRCDPISGHTALYWYRQSLGQGLEFLIYFQGNSAPDKSGLPSDRFSAERTGGSVSTLTIQRTQQEDSAVYLCASSPDGGAYEQYFGPGTRLTVT.

The chain has TRBV24-1 and TRBJ2-5, with 14 bases matching TRBD2. Germline assignment: CDR1 KGHDR and CDR2 SFDVKD. J gave up 5 bases and V 4 bases, and 5 bases lay outside the gene matches. The CDR3 loop spans 16 amino acids. CDR3 protein: CATSETGLAGGETQYF. As DNA, the CDR3 is TGTGCCACCAGTGAGACAGGACTAGCGGGAGGTGAGACCCAGTACTTC.

In the case of this clone: At one boundary the junction diverges from the germline segment, which might be a read error. This chain connects TRBV6-1 to TRBJ1-1; possible D gene TRBD1, 6 bases. The CDR3 is 15 residues long. Germline-derived CDR1 and CDR2 are MNHNS and SASEGT. CDR3 DNA: TGTGCCAGCGGTGATCAGGGGACGGAAGACACTGAAGCTTTCTTT. Protein: CASGDQGTEDTEAFF.

This sequence joins TRBV19 and TRBJ2-7; 7 bases are shared with TRBD2. CDR1 is LNHDA, CDR2 SQIVND, per germline (reference sequence). With 7 bases clipped from V and 0 bases from J, the junction kept 15 bases outside the gene matches. The CDR3 has 17 residues. CDR3 sequence: CASTIMVGGGSSYEQYF. For the CDR3, the DNA is TGTGCCAGTACCATAATGGTTGGCGGGGGAAGCTCCTACGAGCAGTACTTC.

The V gene is TRBV6-5, the J gene TRBJ2-1; D not certain. The germline gives CDR1 MNHEY, CDR2 SVGAGI. With 8 bases removed from V and 5 bases from J, the gap between germline ends came to 19 bases. This CDR3 spans 15 amino acids. The CDR3 region is CASAGLQLGNNEQFF. CDR3 nucleotide sequence: TGTGCCAGCGCCGGGTTGCAATTAGGAAACAATGAGCAGTTCTTC.

The rearrangement uses TRBV9 and TRBJ2-1; 7 bases fit TRBD1. The length of the CDR3 is 15 residues. Germline loops: CDR1 SGDLS, CDR2 YYNGEE. Unmatched junction bases numbered 2, after V lost 0 bases and J lost 2 bases. CDR3 bases: TGTGCCAGCAGCGTAGTGCAGGGGGCCTACAATGAGCAGTTCTTC. As protein: CASSVVQGAYNEQFF.

The chain recombines TRBV5-1 with TRBJ2-7; D is unclear. CDR1 is SGHRS and CDR2 is YFSETQ in the germline V gene. There are 14 residues in the CDR3. Trimming took off 4 bases at V and 2 bases at J, with 13 bases between the two ends. Here the CDR3 reads CASSLGAQAYEQYF. The DNA for the CDR3 is TGCGCCAGCAGCCTTGGAGCGCAAGCCTACGAGCAGTACTTC.

The chain uses TRBV24-1 and TRBJ1-4; TRBD1 aligns across 11 bases. Germline V gene sequence: CDR1 KGHDR, CDR2 SFDVKD. The CDR3 is 16 residues long. J gave up 4 bases and V 4 bases, and 4 bases lay outside the gene matches. The CDR3 nucleotides are TGTGCCACCAGTGACCAAGGGACAGGGGGTAATGAAAAACTGTTTTTT. This translates into CATSDQGTGGNEKLFF.

The chain couples TRBV6-6 to TRBJ2-7, with D possibly matching TRBD1 (6 bases). V lost 4 bases and J lost 5, with 21 bases in between. This CDR3 is built from 16 residues. Germline CDR1 MNHNY, CDR2 SVGAGI (reference sequence). CDR3 sequence reads: CASSWGMGAVLDEQYF. DNA for the CDR3: TGTGCCAGCAGTTGGGGGATGGGGGCGGTATTGGACGAGCAGTACTTC.

V and J are TRBV30 and TRBJ2-7; 13 bases align to TRBD2. This CDR3 is built from 13 residues. V shed 8 bases, J shed 3 bases, and the junction held 4 bases outside the gene matches. Per the germline V gene, CDR1 is GTSNPN and CDR2 is SVGIG (reference sequence). The DNA for the CDR3 is TGTGCCGGGGGACTAGCGGGAAACTACGAGCAGTACTTC. The encoded protein is CAGGLAGNYEQYF.

The J gene is TRBJ2-7, the V gene TRBV7-2; possibly TRBD2 for D (6 bases). This CDR3 contains 15 residues. The V end was cut by 3 bases, the J end by 2 bases, with 14 bases between. Germline-derived CDR1 and CDR2 are SGHTA and FQGNSA. The CDR3: CASSFGVGGAYEQYF. CDR3 coding DNA: TGTGCCAGCAGCTTTGGGGTGGGGGGAGCCTACGAGCAGTACTTC.

J is TRBJ1-6 and V is TRBV19; D remains unclear. The V end lost 3 bases, the J end lost 1 base, and 13 bases lay between the germline ends. CDR1 LNHDA and CDR2 SQIVND come from the germline V gene (reference sequence). The CDR3 is made up of 17 amino acids. CDR3 sequence (DNA): TGTGCCAGTAGTATGGGTGTCCAGGTATCCTATAATTCACCCCTCCACTTT. Translating gives CASSMGVQVSYNSPLHF.

The chain couples TRBV12-3 or TRBV12-4 to TRBJ1-5, with 7 bases identical to TRBD1. J was trimmed by 4 bases and V by 7 bases; bases with no gene match: 4. The CDR3 totals 13 residues. DNA of the CDR3: TGTGCCAGCACCCCAGGGGGAAATCAGCCCCAGCATTTT. It encodes CASTPGGNQPQHF.

The V call is TRBV5-1, the J call TRBJ2-7, with 11 bases identical to TRBD1. CDR1 and CDR2 from the germline V gene are SGHRS and YFSETQ. The CDR3 length is 15 residues. J was trimmed by 5 bases and V by 0 bases; bases with no gene match: 4. As DNA, the CDR3 is TGCGCCAGCAGCTTGGACGGGACAGGGGGTCACGAGCAGTACTTC. This translates into CASSLDGTGGHEQYF.

This chain connects TRBV6-5 to TRBJ2-5; TRBD2 matches 9 bases. The CDR3 is 16 amino acids. J gave up 1 base and V 3 bases, and 6 bases lay outside the gene matches. The germline V gene has CDR1 MNHEY and CDR2 SVGAGI. DNA of the CDR3: TGTGCCAGCAGTTATCTTAGCGGGGGCCTCCAAGAGACCCAGTACTTC. Its translation: CASSYLSGGLQETQYF.

V usage is TRBV7-8 and J usage is TRBJ1-2, with no clear D. This CDR3 is 12 amino acids long. Germline V gives CDR1 SGHVS, CDR2 FQNEAQ. Trimming stripped 2 bases from V and 3 bases from J, with 4 bases between. DNA for the CDR3: TGTGCCAGCAGCTTACTAGACTATGGCTACACCTTC. Translation: CASSLLDYGYTF.

This rearrangement joins TRBV6-2 or TRBV6-3 to TRBJ1-5; D is ambiguous. CDR1 and CDR2 (germline): MNHEY, SVGEGT. The CDR3 spans 13 residues. The V gene lost 4 bases and the J gene lost 0 bases, with 4 bases spanning the gap. CDR3 bases: TGTGCCAGCAGTTTTCTTAGCAATCAGCCCCAGCATTTT. Translated: CASSFLSNQPQHF.

This chain connects TRBV4-3 to TRBJ2-7; D ambiguous. Germline V gene lookup returns CDR1 LGHNA and CDR2 YSLEER. V was clipped by 0 bases and J by 7 bases, with 16 bases between them. This CDR3 has 15 amino acids. The CDR3 region is CASSQDRDRVREQYF. In DNA form, the CDR3 reads TGCGCCAGCAGCCAAGATCGAGATCGAGTGCGAGAGCAGTACTTC.

The gene calls are TRBV11-2 and TRBJ2-7; TRBD1 matches 11 bases. The length of the CDR3 is 14 residues. CDR1 and CDR2 from the germline V gene are SGHAT and FQNNGV. J was trimmed by 5 bases and V by 6 bases; bases with no gene match: 6. CDR3 sequence reads: CASSSGTGGDEQYF. CDR3 bases: TGTGCCAGCAGTTCCGGGACAGGGGGGGACGAGCAGTACTTC.

V and J are TRBV10-3 and TRBJ1-1; a possible D gene is TRBD1 (5 bases). V lost 11 bases and J lost 6, with 19 bases in between. There are 13 residues in the CDR3. Germline lookup yields CDR1 ENHRY and CDR2 SYGVKD. CDR3 sequence reads: CASVRDFAAEAFF. The CDR3 nucleotides are TGTGCCTCAGTCAGGGATTTTGCAGCTGAAGCTTTCTTT.

The chain has TRBV28 and TRBJ1-1; 10 bases match TRBD1. From germline, CDR1 is MDHEN and CDR2 SYDVKM. Trimming at V came to 6 bases and at J to 0 bases, leaving 10 bases not matched to a gene. The CDR3 runs to 17 residues. Written as DNA, the CDR3 is TGTGCCAGCAGCTCCGGACAGGGGGGATTCATGAACACTGAAGCTTTCTTT. It translates to CASSSGQGGFMNTEAFF. Drawing the rest from reference TRBV28 and TRBJ1-1, the complete variable domain is DVKVTQSSRYLVKRTGEKVFLECVQDMDHENMFWYRQDPGLGLRLIYFSYDVKMKEKGDIPEGYSVSREKKERFSLILESASTNQTSMYLCASSSGQGGFMNTEAFFGQGTRLTVV.